Detailed here is one T cell receptor (beta chain). Its antigen remains unknown. These data come from a study of response to subunit inactivated influenza vaccine. Study-level points and caveats: That few new T cells are recruited by each seasonal influenza vaccination was the authors' suggestion.

CDR1 MNHEY and CDR2 SVGEGT come from the germline V gene. Trimming took off 3 bases at V and 7 bases at J, with 15 bases between the two ends. The CDR3 consists of 14 residues. A single record per CDR3 protein comes from TCRdb applying MiXCR to the RT-PCR reads. The data contain approximately 500,000 distinct CDR3 sequences, approximately 14% of them singletons. The chain uses TRBV6-2 or TRBV6-3 and TRBJ1-1; the D gene is possibly TRBD1 (6 bases). Sequenced here: PBMCs from blood, sampled 11 to 12 days after vaccination. This sequence was found in a man in his fifties who received an inactivated influenza vaccine. CDR3 bases: TGTGCCAGCAGTTATGATCAGGGGCGATTTGAAGCTTTCTTT. This translates into CASSYDQGRFEAFF.